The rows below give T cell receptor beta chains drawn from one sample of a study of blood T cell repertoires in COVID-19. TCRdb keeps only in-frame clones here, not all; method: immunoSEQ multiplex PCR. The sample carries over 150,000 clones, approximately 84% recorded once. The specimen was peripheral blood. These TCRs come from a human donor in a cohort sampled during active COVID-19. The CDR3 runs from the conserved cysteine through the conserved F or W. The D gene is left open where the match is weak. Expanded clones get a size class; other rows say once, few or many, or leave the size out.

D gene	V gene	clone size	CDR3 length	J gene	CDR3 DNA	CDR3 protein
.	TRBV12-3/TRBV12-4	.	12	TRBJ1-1	TGTGCCAGCAGAGAACAGGGATACGAAGCTTTCTTT	CASREQGYEAFF
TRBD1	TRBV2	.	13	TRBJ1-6	TGTGCCAGCAGAGGGGGCCGGGATTCACCCCTCCACTTT	CASRGGRDSPLHF
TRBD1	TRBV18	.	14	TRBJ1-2	TGTGCCAGCTCACCTGGACAGGCTAACTATGGCTACACCTTC	CASSPGQANYGYTF
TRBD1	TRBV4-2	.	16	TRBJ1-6	TGTGCCAGCAGCCAGGCCAACAGGGGAGGAAATTCACCCCTCCACTTT	CASSQANRGGNSPLHF
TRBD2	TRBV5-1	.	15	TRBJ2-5	TGCGCCAGCAGCTTGAGGAGCGGGGGGCGGGAGACCCAGTACTTC	CASSLRSGGRETQYF
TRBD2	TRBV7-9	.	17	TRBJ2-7	TGTGCCAGCAGCTTAGCCCGGACTAGCGGGGAGAACTACGAGCAGTACTTC	CASSLARTSGENYEQYF
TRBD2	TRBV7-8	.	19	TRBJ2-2	TGTGCCAGCAGCCGCACCTGGACTAGCGGGGGGGCCAGGACCGGGGAGCTGTTTTTT	CASSRTWTSGGARTGELFF
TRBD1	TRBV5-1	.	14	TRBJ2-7	TGCGCCAGCAGCCCGGGACAGGGGATCGACGAGCAGTACTTC	CASSPGQGIDEQYF
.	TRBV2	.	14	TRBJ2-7	TGTGCCAGCAGTGTGGGCGGGAATATGGGCGAGCAGTACTTC	CASSVGGNMGEQYF
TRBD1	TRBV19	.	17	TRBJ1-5	TGTGCCAGTAGTATAGGGACAGGGAGGTTTGGCAATCAGCCCCAGCATTTT	CASSIGTGRFGNQPQHF
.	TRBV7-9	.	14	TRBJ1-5	TGTGCCAGCAGCTCTGTGGGGGCGGATCAGCCCCAGCATTTT	CASSSVGADQPQHF
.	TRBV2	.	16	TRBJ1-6	TGTGCCAGCAGTCTCTCCCCGCGGGGGATTTGGTCACCCCTCCACTTT	CASSLSPRGIWSPLHF
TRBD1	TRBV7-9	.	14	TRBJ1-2	TGTGCCAGCAGCTACTCCACAGGGGGCGACGGCTACACCTTC	CASSYSTGGDGYTF
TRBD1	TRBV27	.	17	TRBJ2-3	TGTGCCAGCATTCATCCAGCCGGACAGGGGTCTACAGATACGCAGTATTTT	CASIHPAGQGSTDTQYF
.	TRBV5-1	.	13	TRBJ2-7	TGCGCCAGCAGCTTCCGGGACAACGTCGAGCAGTACTTC	CASSFRDNVEQYF
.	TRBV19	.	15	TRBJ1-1	TGTGCCAGTAGTATTAACAGGGTGGGGAACACTGAAGCTTTCTTT	CASSINRVGNTEAFF
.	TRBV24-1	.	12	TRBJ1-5	TGTGCCACCAGTGATGGAGACAGGCGACAGCATTTT	CATSDGDRRQHF
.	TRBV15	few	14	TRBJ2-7	TGTGCCACCAGCAGAATTGACAGCTCCTACGAGCAGTACTTC	CATSRIDSSYEQYF
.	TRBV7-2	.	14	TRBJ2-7	TGTGCCAGCAGCTTAGAGTTGGGGGGCTACGAGCAGTACTTC	CASSLELGGYEQYF
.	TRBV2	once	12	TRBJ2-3	TGTGCCAGCAGTCGGAGGGAAGATACGCAGTATTTT	CASSRREDTQYF
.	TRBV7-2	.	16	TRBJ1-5	TGTGCCAGCAGCTTACTCCCGACAAGTAGCAATCAGCCCCAGCATTTT	CASSLLPTSSNQPQHF
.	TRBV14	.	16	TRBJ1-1	TGTGCCAGCAGCCAAGAGGTACGCAGGGGTGTAACTGAAGCTTTCTTT	CASSQEVRRGVTEAFF
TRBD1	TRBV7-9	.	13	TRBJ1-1	TGTGCCAGCAGGACCGGACAGGGAACTGAAGCTTTCTTT	CASRTGQGTEAFF
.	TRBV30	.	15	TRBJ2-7	TGTGCCTGGAATCGCGGGACAGTGGGGGTCTACGAGCAGTACTTC	CAWNRGTVGVYEQYF
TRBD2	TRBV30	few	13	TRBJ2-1	TGTGCCTGGAGTTCCCGGGGGGGCGATGAGCAGTTCTTC	CAWSSRGGDEQFF
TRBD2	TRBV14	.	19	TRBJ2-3	TGTGCCAGCAGCCAAGAATTCCTAGCGGGGGGCCCTAGCACAGATACGCAGTATTTT	CASSQEFLAGGPSTDTQYF
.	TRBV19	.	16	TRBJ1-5	TGTGCCAGTAGTATAATTTCAGGAAATAGCAATCAGCCCCAGCATTTT	CASSIISGNSNQPQHF
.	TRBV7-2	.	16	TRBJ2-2	TGTGCCAGCAGCTTAGAGTCGCCTAAGAACACCGGGGAGCTGTTTTTT	CASSLESPKNTGELFF
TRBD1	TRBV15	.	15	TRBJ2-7	TGTGCCACCAGCAGAGATGTGGGACAGGGGGACGAGCAGTACTTC	CATSRDVGQGDEQYF
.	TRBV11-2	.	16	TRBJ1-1	TGTGCCAGCAGCATCCAGGGCGTGGGAAGGGGCACTGAAGCTTTCTTT	CASSIQGVGRGTEAFF
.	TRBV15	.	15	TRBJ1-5	TGTGCCACCAGCAGTCATCAGACAGAAAATCAGCCCCAGCATTTT	CATSSHQTENQPQHF
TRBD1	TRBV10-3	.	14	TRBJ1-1	TGTGCCATCAGTCTGGACAGGGAGAACACTGAAGCTTTCTTT	CAISLDRENTEAFF
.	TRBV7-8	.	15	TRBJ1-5	TGTGCCAGCAGTTTCACAGGGAAACAAAATCAGCCCCAGCATTTT	CASSFTGKQNQPQHF
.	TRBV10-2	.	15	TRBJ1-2	TGCGCCAGCAGTGACCCACTCGACAGGCCCTATGGCTACACCTTC	CASSDPLDRPYGYTF
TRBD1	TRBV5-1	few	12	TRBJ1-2	TGCGCCAGCAGCCCCCCGACAGGGGTGGGCACCTTC	CASSPPTGVGTF
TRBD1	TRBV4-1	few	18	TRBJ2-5	TGCGCCAGCAGCCGCGGACAGGGGGCCCTATTGTACCAAGAGACCCAGTACTTC	CASSRGQGALLYQETQYF
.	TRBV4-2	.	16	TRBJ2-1	TGTGCCAGCACCCGGAGTTTGGCGGACAGCGGTAATGAGCAGTTCTTC	CASTRSLADSGNEQFF